This T cell receptor (beta chain) came from a study of T-cell memory formation after mild COVID-19. CDR3 length equals 16 residues. CDR1 SGHTA and CDR2 FQGNSA come from the germline V gene. V dropped 2 bases and J dropped 4 bases, with 15 bases sitting between them. TCRdb re-derived calls from the 5' RACE reads in MiXCR, one entry per CDR3 protein. The profile shows some 290,000 distinct CDR3 sequences, around 15% of them singletons. The V and J genes are TRBV7-2 and TRBJ2-1; unclear D gene. This TCR was sampled from a man younger than 30 who had mild COVID-19 (a few samples of this study predate the infection). Cell type and time point are not known. Sequenced input: PBMCs or a T cell subset sorted from them (not recorded which). CDR3 protein: CASSLRPRTEYNEQFF. The CDR3 region has the DNA TGTGCCAGCAGCTTAAGGCCCCGGACGGAATACAATGAGCAGTTCTTC.